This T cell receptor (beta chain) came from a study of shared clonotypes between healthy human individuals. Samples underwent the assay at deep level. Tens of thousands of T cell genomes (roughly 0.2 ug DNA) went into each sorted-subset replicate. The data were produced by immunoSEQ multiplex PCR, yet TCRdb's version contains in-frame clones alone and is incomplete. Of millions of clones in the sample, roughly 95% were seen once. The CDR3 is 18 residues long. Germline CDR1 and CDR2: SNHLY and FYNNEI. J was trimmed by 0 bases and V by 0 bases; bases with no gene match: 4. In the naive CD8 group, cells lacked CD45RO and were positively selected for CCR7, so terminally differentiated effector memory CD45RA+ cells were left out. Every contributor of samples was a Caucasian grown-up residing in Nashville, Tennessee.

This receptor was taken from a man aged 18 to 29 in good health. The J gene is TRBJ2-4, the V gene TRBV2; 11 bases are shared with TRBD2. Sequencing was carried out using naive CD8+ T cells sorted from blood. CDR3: CASSEALGLAGAKNIQYF. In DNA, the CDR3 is TGTGCCAGCAGTGAAGCCTTAGGACTAGCGGGAGCCAAAAACATTCAGTACTTC.